What follows is one T cell receptor beta chain and its context. What it binds is unknown. This sample stems from a study of shared clonotypes between healthy human individuals. Turning to the study itself: A few men and two women, aged 18 to 49, were donors.

CD45RO-negative cells were positively selected for CCR7, leaving out terminally differentiated effector memory CD45RA+ cells. Whole-study findings and limits: Few donors limited the genetic and exposure-history diversity represented. Sampling covered blood only; tissue repertoires likely differ. Large sequencing depth failed to make sorted-subset sequencing complete, rarefaction showed.

The ends lost 4 bases at V and 5 bases at J; junction bases unmatched: 3. Germline V gene data show CDR1 as WNHNN and CDR2 as SYGVQD (reference sequence). The CDR3 totals 13 residues. Sequencing was performed with immunoSEQ multiplex PCR; in TCRdb, only in-frame clones are kept and a portion is missing. The table includes more than 500,000 clones, approximately 95% detected once. The chain carries TRBV10-1 and TRBJ2-7; 9 bases match TRBD2. This TCR was sampled from a woman in her twenties or thirties in good health. Sequenced sample: naive CD8+ T cells sorted from blood. CDR3 nucleotides: TGCGCCAGCAGTGCCGGGACTAGCAACGAGCAGTACTTC. Its protein product is CASSAGTSNEQYF.